This T cell receptor (beta chain) emerged from a study of vaccination and CD4 T cells after COVID-19. Turning to this clonotype: What it binds is not known.

The J segment lost 6 bases and the V segment lost 4 bases, leaving 12 bases of the junction unmatched. Germline CDR1 reads MNHNS; CDR2 reads SASEGT. This CDR3 is 15 amino acids long. Specified treatment: roughly 11-day PBMC culture with coronavirus spike peptide pools or control peptides (ViraFEST assay). TCRs were sequenced by ViraFEST after antigen-specific T cells had been expanded with peptide pools. At both days 3 and 7, half the medium was replaced with fresh IL-2 medium. The Oncomine TCR Beta short-read assay was applied to DNA of cultured CD4+ T cells. MiXCR was run by TCRdb on the PCR reads, yielding one entry per CDR3 protein. The data show about 17,000 distinct CDR3 sequences, more than 55% seen once.

This chain links TRBV6-1 with TRBJ2-7, with 7 nucleotides matching TRBD2. The receptor was derived from a human donor who had recovered from COVID-19. Sequencing was done on a sample of CD4+ T cells from blood, cultured in vitro. CDR3 DNA sequence: TGTGCCAGCAGTGTGGGAGGGACCAAGGGAGGCGAGCAGTACTTC. This encodes CASSVGGTKGGEQYF.